The count of the clone carrying this T cell receptor (beta chain) is one. The antigen remains unidentified. This sample is part of a study of shared clonotypes between healthy human individuals. Whole-study context: A couple of women and a few men aged 18 to 49 made up the donors. Whole-study findings and limits: Sequencing depth was predicted to influence how clonotypes are shared among donors.

Trimming stripped 10 bases from V and 10 bases from J, with 22 bases between. The germline V gene has CDR1 MDHEN and CDR2 SYDVKM. This CDR3 region has 14 residues. Deep-level settings were used for running the assay. The genomic DNA of each subset was split evenly across several immunoSEQ plates. Only in-frame clones appear in the TCRdb table, and some are missing; sequencing was by immunoSEQ multiplex PCR. This sample carries a few million clones, 85% to 95% of them seen once, and the ten largest clones take under 0.45%. The clonotype was recovered from a young man in good health. Some clones in this sample may be carry-over from other donors' samples. The rearrangement joins TRBV28 to TRBJ1-4; possibly TRBD1 for D (5 bases). Sample: naive CD4+ T cells from PBMCs. Sample subset: CD45RA+ positively selected. The DNA for the CDR3 is TGTGCCACTATAACCGGGGCCGCAGGGCGAAAACTGTTTTTT. Translating it yields CATITGAAGRKLFF.